Listed below are T cell receptor beta chains from one sample, sequenced in a study of siplizumab effects on memory and regulatory T cells. The method was immunoSEQ multiplex PCR; TCRdb's version includes in-frame clones alone and lacks a portion of them. Here the sample spans approximately 82,000 clones, roughly 90% being singletons. Sequenced: Tregs sorted from blood. These receptors were obtained from a human donor in good health. Both conserved end residues are part of each CDR3. The order of the fields is CDR3 protein, CDR3 DNA, D gene, clone size, J gene, V gene. A D gene is named only where the DNA matches it firmly. Clone size, where shown, is once, few, many, or a class for clones that have expanded.

CDR3: CASSVAGFQETQYF
DNA: TGTGCCAGCAGTGTAGCGGGGTTCCAAGAGACCCAGTACTTC
D: TRBD2
size: .
J: TRBJ2-5
V: TRBV28

CDR3: CASSLENRANEQFF
DNA: TGTGCCAGCAGCTTAGAAAACAGGGCAAATGAGCAGTTCTTC
D: .
size: .
J: TRBJ2-1
V: TRBV7-9

CDR3: CASSPRDSSNQPQHF
DNA: TGTGCCAGCAGTCCCCGGGACAGCAGCAATCAGCCCCAGCATTTT
D: TRBD1
size: .
J: TRBJ1-5
V: TRBV28

CDR3: CASSLSGINYGYTF
DNA: TGTGCCAGCAGCCTCAGTGGTATTAACTATGGCTACACCTTC
D: .
size: .
J: TRBJ1-2
V: TRBV7-9

CDR3: CSLGLPQDTQYF
DNA: TGCAGCTTGGGACTACCCCAAGATACGCAGTATTTT
D: TRBD2
size: .
J: TRBJ2-3
V: TRBV29-1

CDR3: CASSLSHGVWGTGYTF
DNA: TGTGCCAGCAGCTTGTCCCATGGGGTCTGGGGCACGGGCTACACCTTC
D: .
size: .
J: TRBJ1-2
V: TRBV5-5

CDR3: CASSITGSINYGYTF
DNA: TGTGCCAGCTCAATCACAGGGAGCATTAACTATGGCTACACCTTC
D: .
size: .
J: TRBJ1-2
V: TRBV18

CDR3: CASSLGRQSYEQYF
DNA: TGTGCCAGCAGCTTAGGTCGCCAGTCCTACGAGCAGTACTTC
D: .
size: .
J: TRBJ2-7
V: TRBV11-2

CDR3: CASWGPQAGGYNTGELFF
DNA: TGTGCCAGCTGGGGCCCTCAAGCGGGGGGCTATAACACCGGGGAGCTGTTTTTT
D: TRBD2
size: .
J: TRBJ2-2
V: TRBV7-6

CDR3: CASSVDPRANSPLHF
DNA: TGTGCCAGCAGCGTAGATCCGAGGGCAAATTCACCCCTCCACTTT
D: .
size: .
J: TRBJ1-6
V: TRBV9

CDR3: CASSAGGGTFEQYF
DNA: TGTGCCAGCAGTGCCGGCGGGGGGACGTTCGAGCAGTACTTC
D: TRBD2
size: .
J: TRBJ2-7
V: TRBV6-6

CDR3: CASSAQRGEGSYEQYF
DNA: TGTGCCAGCAGCGCACAGCGGGGGGAAGGATCCTACGAGCAGTACTTC
D: TRBD2
size: .
J: TRBJ2-7
V: TRBV7-9

CDR3: CSARDREGAFF
DNA: TGCAGTGCTCGGGACAGGGAAGGAGCTTTCTTT
D: TRBD1
size: few
J: TRBJ1-1
V: TRBV20-1

CDR3: CASSPTGQGYEQYF
DNA: TGTGCCAGCAGCCCCACGGGACAGGGTTACGAGCAGTACTTC
D: TRBD1
size: .
J: TRBJ2-7
V: TRBV9